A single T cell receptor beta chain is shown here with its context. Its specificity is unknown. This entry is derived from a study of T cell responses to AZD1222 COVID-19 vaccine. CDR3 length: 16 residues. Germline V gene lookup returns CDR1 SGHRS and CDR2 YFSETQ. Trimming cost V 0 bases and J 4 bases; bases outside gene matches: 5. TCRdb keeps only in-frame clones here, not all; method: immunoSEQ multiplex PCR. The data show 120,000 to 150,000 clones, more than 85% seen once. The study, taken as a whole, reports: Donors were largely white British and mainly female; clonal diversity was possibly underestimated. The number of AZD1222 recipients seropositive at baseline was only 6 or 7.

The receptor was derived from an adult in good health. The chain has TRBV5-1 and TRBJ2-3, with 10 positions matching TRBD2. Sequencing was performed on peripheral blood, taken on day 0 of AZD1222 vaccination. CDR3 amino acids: CASSLVLAGEPDTQYF. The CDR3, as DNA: TGCGCCAGCAGCTTGGTTCTAGCGGGAGAGCCAGATACGCAGTATTTT.